Listed below are T cell receptor beta chains from one sample, sequenced in a study of shared clonotypes between healthy human individuals. Assay used: immunoSEQ multiplex PCR; TCRdb lists only in-frame clones, some missing. The data show 2 million to 3 million clones, with 80% to 95% seen just once and 0.35% to 0.45% held by the top ten. The specimen sequenced was naive CD4+ T cells from PBMCs. Source of these receptors: a young man in good health. Some clones in this sample may be carry-over from other donors' samples. CDR3s include the opening cysteine and the closing phenylalanine or tryptophan. The D gene is left open where the match is weak. The listing skips clone size in some rows; elsewhere it reads once, few, many or a size class.

TRBJ2-4 | . | TRBV14 | . | TGTGCCAGCAGAGGGCAGAGCAGCATTCAGTACTTC | CASRGQSSIQYF
TRBJ2-7 | . | TRBV6-5 | TRBD2 | TGTGCCAGCATGACTAGCGGGAGCAACGAGCAGTACTTC | CASMTSGSNEQYF
TRBJ2-6 | . | TRBV12-5 | . | TGTGCTAGTGGTTTTACAGGGGCCAACGTCCTGACTTTC | CASGFTGANVLTF
TRBJ1-2 | . | TRBV6-1 | . | TGTGCCAGCAGCCCGGACAGCAACTATGGCTACACCTTC | CASSPDSNYGYTF
TRBJ1-5 | . | TRBV2 | TRBD1 | TGTGCCAGCAGTGGAGATACGGGACAGTTTAATCAGCCCCAGCATTTT | CASSGDTGQFNQPQHF
TRBJ2-3 | . | TRBV5-1 | TRBD2 | TGCGCCAGCAGTCCCGCGCTAGCGGGAGTTGGCACAGATACGCAGTATTTT | CASSPALAGVGTDTQYF
TRBJ2-5 | once | TRBV5-1 | TRBD2 | TGCGCCAGCAGCTTGGGAGTCGCGGGAGGCACACCAGGGACCCAGTACTTC | CASSLGVAGGTPGTQYF
TRBJ1-2 | . | TRBV7-2 | TRBD1 | TGTGCCAGCAGCCGTAACAGGGGGCTACACTATGGCTACACCTTC | CASSRNRGLHYGYTF
TRBJ2-7 | . | TRBV29-1 | TRBD1 | TGCAGCGTCGGATATATAGGGACAGACGGGTACGAGCAGTACTTC | CSVGYIGTDGYEQYF
TRBJ1-4 | . | TRBV2 | TRBD1 | TGTGCCAGCAGTCTTATGGGACAGGGAAAACTGTTTTTT | CASSLMGQGKLFF
TRBJ2-7 | . | TRBV4-1 | TRBD2 | TGCGCCAGCAGCCAAGCCCTTCCCTCTAGCGGGAGGTTTTCTTTACCACCCTACGAGCAGTACTTC | CASSQALPSSGRFSLPPYEQYF
TRBJ1-5 | . | TRBV27 | . | TGTGCCAGCAGTTTATTGGGGGGTCAGCCCCAGCATTTT | CASSLLGGQPQHF
TRBJ2-5 | . | TRBV5-4 | . | TGTGCCAGCAGCTTGAGAGGGCCGGGGGAGACCCAGTACTTC | CASSLRGPGETQYF
TRBJ2-2 | . | TRBV2 | . | TGTGCCAGCACGTACATGATTAACACCGGGGAGCTGTTTTTT | CASTYMINTGELFF
TRBJ2-7 | . | TRBV4-1 | . | TGCGCCAGCAGTCGACGAATGGGCGGGACGCCGACGGCCTACGAGCAGTACTTC | CASSRRMGGTPTAYEQYF
TRBJ2-3 | . | TRBV7-9 | . | TGTGCCAGCAGCGCTTCCCATACGCAGTATTTT | CASSASHTQYF
TRBJ1-2 | . | TRBV5-1 | TRBD1 | TGCGCCAGCAGCCGGGGAGCCGGGACAGCCCTCTATGGCTACACCTTC | CASSRGAGTALYGYTF
TRBJ1-2 | once | TRBV7-9 | . | TGTGCCAGCAGCTTATTGCTAGGCACAGAGTATGGCTACACCTTC | CASSLLLGTEYGYTF